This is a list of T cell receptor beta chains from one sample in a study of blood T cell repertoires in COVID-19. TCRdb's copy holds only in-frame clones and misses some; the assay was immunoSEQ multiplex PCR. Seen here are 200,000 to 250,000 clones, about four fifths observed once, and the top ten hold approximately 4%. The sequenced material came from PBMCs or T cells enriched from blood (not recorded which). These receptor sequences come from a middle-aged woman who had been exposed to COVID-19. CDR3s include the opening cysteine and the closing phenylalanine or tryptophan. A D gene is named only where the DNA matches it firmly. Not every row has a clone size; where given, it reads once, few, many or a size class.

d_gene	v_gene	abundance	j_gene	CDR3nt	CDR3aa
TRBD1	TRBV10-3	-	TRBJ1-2	TGTGCCATCAGTGGGAGTGACAGGGCTGGCTACACCTTC	CAISGSDRAGYTF
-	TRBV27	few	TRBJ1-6	TGTGCCAGCAGTTATGAGGGCTTGTCACCCCTCCACTTT	CASSYEGLSPLHF
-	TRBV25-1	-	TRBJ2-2	TGTGCCAGCAGACCCCGGACAGCGAACACCGGGGAGCTGTTTTTT	CASRPRTANTGELFF
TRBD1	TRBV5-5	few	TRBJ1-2	TGTGCCAGCAGCTACCTGACAGGGGGCTATGGCTACACCTTC	CASSYLTGGYGYTF
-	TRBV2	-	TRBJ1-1	TGTGCCAGCGGATGGGGCCGACCGAACACTGAAGCTTTCTTT	CASGWGRPNTEAFF
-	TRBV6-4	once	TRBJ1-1	TGTGCCAGCAGGAGGGACTACGTAGGGACTGAAGCTTTCTTT	CASRRDYVGTEAFF
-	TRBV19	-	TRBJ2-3	TGTGCCAGTAGTCAGGGCTCGGGAGATACGCAGTATTTT	CASSQGSGDTQYF
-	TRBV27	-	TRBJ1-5	TGTGCCAGCAGTTTTAGGCCCGCAGGACCCGAGGGTCGCAATCAGCCCCAGCATTTT	CASSFRPAGPEGRNQPQHF
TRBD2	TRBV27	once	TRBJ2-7	TGTGCCAGCAGCCGGACTAGCGGGGGCCCCTTTTCCTACGAGCAGTACTTC	CASSRTSGGPFSYEQYF
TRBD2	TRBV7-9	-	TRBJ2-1	TGTGCCAGCAGCCGAGCGGGGGGATCCTACAATGAGCAGTTCTTC	CASSRAGGSYNEQFF
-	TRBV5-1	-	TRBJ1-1	TGCGCCAGCAGCTTGTGGTCCCGACAGTTATACACTGAAGCTTTCTTT	CASSLWSRQLYTEAFF
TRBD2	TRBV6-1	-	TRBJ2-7	TGTGCCAGCAGTGAACAAGCCGTAGCGGGGACCTACGAGCAGTACTTC	CASSEQAVAGTYEQYF
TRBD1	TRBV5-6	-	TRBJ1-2	TGTGCCAGCAGCTGGACAGGGCCCCGATATGGCTACACCTTC	CASSWTGPRYGYTF
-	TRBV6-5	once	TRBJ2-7	TGTGCCAGCAGTTATGAATGGAGACCTATGAATTCTCGGTACTTC	CASSYEWRPMNSRYF
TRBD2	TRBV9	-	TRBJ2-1	TGTGCCAGCAGCCCCGCGGGGGGGCTCCACAATGAGCAGTTCTTC	CASSPAGGLHNEQFF
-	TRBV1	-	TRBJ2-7	TGCACCAGCAGCCGCTATCCGCCCACCTACGAGCAGTACTTC	CTSSRYPPTYEQYF
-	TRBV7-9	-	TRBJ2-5	TGTGCCAGCAGCTTAACGGGCGCGGGGGCATGGGAGACCCAGTACTTC	CASSLTGAGAWETQYF
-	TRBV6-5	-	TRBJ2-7	TGTGCCAGCAGTTTTGGACAGAAGGGCGAGCAGTACTTC	CASSFGQKGEQYF
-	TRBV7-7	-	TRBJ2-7	TGTGCCAGCAGCCCCCTCCCAGACAGGAACCACGAGGGGCAGTACTTC	CASSPLPDRNHEGQYF
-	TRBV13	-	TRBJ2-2	TGTGCCAGCAGCTCGACAGAAAACACCGGGGAGCTGTTTTTT	CASSSTENTGELFF
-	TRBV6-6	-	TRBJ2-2	TGTGCCAGCAGTGGTCCAGGGGAGGGGACCGGGGAGCTGTTTTTT	CASSGPGEGTGELFF
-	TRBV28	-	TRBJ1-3	TGTGCCAGCAGTGGCCGAAACACCATATATTTT	CASSGRNTIYF
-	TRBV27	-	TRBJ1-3	TGTGCCAGCAGTTCCACTACTCCCACTGGAAACACCATATATTTT	CASSSTTPTGNTIYF
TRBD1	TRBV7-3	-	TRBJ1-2	TGTGCCAGCAGCTTGACAGGGGGCACTAACTATGGCTACACCTTC	CASSLTGGTNYGYTF
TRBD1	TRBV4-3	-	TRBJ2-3	TGCGCCAGCAGCCAGGGGGGACAGGGGACAATGCGGGCGCAGTATTTT	CASSQGGQGTMRAQYF
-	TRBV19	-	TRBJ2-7	TGTGCCAGTAGTATTGGCCTTGAAGTATACGAGCAGTACTTC	CASSIGLEVYEQYF
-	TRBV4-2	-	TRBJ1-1	TGTGCCAGCAGCCAAGACCGGGGTACTGAAGCTTTCTTT	CASSQDRGTEAFF
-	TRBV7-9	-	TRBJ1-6	TGTGCCAGCCGATGGTTAGGGGATAATTCACCCCTCCACTTT	CASRWLGDNSPLHF
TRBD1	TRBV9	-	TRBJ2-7	TGTGCCAGCAGCCAAGGGGACAGGACCATACACTTC	CASSQGDRTIHF
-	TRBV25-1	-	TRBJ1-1	TGTGCCAGCAGTGATTCGGTGGCAGGGAACACTGAAGCTTTCTTT	CASSDSVAGNTEAFF
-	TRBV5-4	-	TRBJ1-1	TGTGCCAGCAGCTTTTCAGGAATGAGGGCTGAAGCTTTCTTT	CASSFSGMRAEAFF
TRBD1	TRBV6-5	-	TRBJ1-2	TGTGCCACCGTCGGACAGGGGAGGAGCATCTATGGCTACACCTTC	CATVGQGRSIYGYTF
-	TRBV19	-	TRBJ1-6	TGTGCCAGCCTCGAGAGGGTTGGCAATTCACCCCTCCACTTT	CASLERVGNSPLHF
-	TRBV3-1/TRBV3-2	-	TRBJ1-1	TGTGCCAGCAGCCGCCGCCGGGAGAACACTGAAGCTTTCTTT	CASSRRRENTEAFF
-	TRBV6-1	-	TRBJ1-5	TGTGCCAGCAGTGAAGTGGCGGGGTCGCATCAGCCCCAGCATTTT	CASSEVAGSHQPQHF
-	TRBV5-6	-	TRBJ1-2	TGTGCCAGCAGCTTGGTAGTGGGAGGGGGCTACACCTTC	CASSLVVGGGYTF
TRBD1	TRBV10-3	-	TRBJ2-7	TGTGCCATCAGCGGACAGGGTCTACCCTACGAGCAGTACTTC	CAISGQGLPYEQYF
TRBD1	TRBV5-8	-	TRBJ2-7	TGTGCCAGCGACAGGGGGAGCTCCTACGAGCAGTACTTC	CASDRGSSYEQYF
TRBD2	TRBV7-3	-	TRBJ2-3	TGTGCCAGCAGGGAGCCGGGACTAAATACAGATACGCAGTATTTT	CASREPGLNTDTQYF
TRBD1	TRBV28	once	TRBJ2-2	TGTGCCAGCAGCCGATCGGACAGGGACACCGGGGAGCTGTTTTTT	CASSRSDRDTGELFF
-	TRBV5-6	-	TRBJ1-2	TGTGCCAGCAGCTTGATCAGGGCAGGCTATGGCTACACCTTC	CASSLIRAGYGYTF
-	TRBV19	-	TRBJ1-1	TGTGCCAGTAGAGCCCTTGGGAGTTACACTGAAGCTTTCTTT	CASRALGSYTEAFF
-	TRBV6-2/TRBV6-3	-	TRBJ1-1	TGTGCCAGCATCCCAACGGGGGGGTTCAGTGAAGCTTTCTTT	CASIPTGGFSEAFF
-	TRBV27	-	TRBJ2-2	TGTGCCAGCAGTTCAACGGAGTGGAACACCGGGGAGCTGTTTTTT	CASSSTEWNTGELFF
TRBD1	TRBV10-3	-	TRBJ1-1	TGTGCCATCAGTGAGCGTGGGACAGGGGAACCTGAAGCTTTCTTT	CAISERGTGEPEAFF
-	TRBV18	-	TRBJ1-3	TGTGCCAGCTCACCCATGGGTACCTCAGGGATAATCGGGAGCTCTGGAAACACCATATATTTT	CASSPMGTSGIIGSSGNTIYF
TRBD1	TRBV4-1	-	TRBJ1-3	TGCGCCAGCAGCCGGACAGGCTCTGGAAACACCATATATTTT	CASSRTGSGNTIYF
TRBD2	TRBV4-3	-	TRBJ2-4	TGCGCCAGCAGCCAACAACACCCGACTAGCGGGGGGGCCGGTGCCAAAAACATTCAGTACTTC	CASSQQHPTSGGAGAKNIQYF
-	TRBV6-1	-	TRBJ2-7	TGTGCCAGCAGTGAAGAAAGCCTTTACTCCTACGAGCAGTACTTC	CASSEESLYSYEQYF
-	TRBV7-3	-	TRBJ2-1	TGTGCCAGTTCGCCTCGGACTGGGAATGAGCAGTTCTTC	CASSPRTGNEQFF
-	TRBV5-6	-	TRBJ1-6	TGTGCCAGCAGCTTGTTTAGAAGCTCCTATAATTCACCCCTCCACTTT	CASSLFRSSYNSPLHF
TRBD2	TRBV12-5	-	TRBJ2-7	TGTGCTAGTGGTTTGGTACCCGACCTAGCGGGGGGTCTCTTCTTCTACGAGCAGTACTTC	CASGLVPDLAGGLFFYEQYF
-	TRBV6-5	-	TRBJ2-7	TGTGCCAGCAGTTACACAACGGGACTGTACTACTACGAGCAGTACTTC	CASSYTTGLYYYEQYF
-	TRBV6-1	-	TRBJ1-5	TGTGCCAGCAGTGAAAGGGAGGCCCAGCATTTT	CASSEREAQHF
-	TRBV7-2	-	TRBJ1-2	TGTGCCAGCAGCTCGCGACAGATTCTACTCTATGGCTACACCTTC	CASSSRQILLYGYTF
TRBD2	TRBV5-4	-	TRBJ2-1	TGTGCCAGCAGCTTGCTTACTAGCGGGAATAATGAGCAGTTCTTC	CASSLLTSGNNEQFF
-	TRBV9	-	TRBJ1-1	TGTGCCAGCAGCGTAGTCGGAGAGAACACTGAAGCTTTCTTT	CASSVVGENTEAFF
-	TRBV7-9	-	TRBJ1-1	TGTGCCAGCAGCTTACTGGGAGTCAGCACTGAAGCTTTCTTT	CASSLLGVSTEAFF
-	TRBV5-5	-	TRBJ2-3	TGTGCCAGCAGGGGGAGGGGGAGCACAGATACGCAGTATTTT	CASRGRGSTDTQYF
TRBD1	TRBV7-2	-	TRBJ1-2	TGTGCCAGCAGCTTAACCCAGACAGGGCCTAACTATGGCTACACCTTC	CASSLTQTGPNYGYTF